This TCR beta chain was captured by sequencing in a study of cytomegalovirus exposure and HLA in healthy donors. V dropped 2 bases and J dropped 5; count of bases not matched to a gene: 8. The CDR3 is 15 amino acids. Germline loops: CDR1 LNHDA, CDR2 SQIVND (reference sequence). Repertoires were generated with immunoSEQ multiplex PCR, while TCRdb's copy carries only in-frame clones and drops some. The repertoire holds some 50,000 clones, with 80% to 95% as singletons. This TCR was recovered from a woman under 30 in good health and CMV-seronegative. V usage is TRBV19 and J usage is TRBJ1-2; 7 nucleotides align to TRBD1. Sample: PBMCs. DNA for the CDR3: TGTGCCAGTAGTATACCTTGGGCAGGGGGGTATGGCTACACCTTC. This translates into CASSIPWAGGYGYTF.